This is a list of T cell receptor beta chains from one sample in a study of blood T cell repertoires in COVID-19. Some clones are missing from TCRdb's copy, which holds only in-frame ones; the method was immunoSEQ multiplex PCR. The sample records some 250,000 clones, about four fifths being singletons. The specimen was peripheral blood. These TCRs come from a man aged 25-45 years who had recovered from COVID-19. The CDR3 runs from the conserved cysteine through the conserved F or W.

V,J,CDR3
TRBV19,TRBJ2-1,CASSMWTTIHHEQFF
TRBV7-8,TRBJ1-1,CASSLGRNTEAFF
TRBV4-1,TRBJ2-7,CASSQVKAGLPSYEQYF
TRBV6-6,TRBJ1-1,CASNRAGVGAEAFF
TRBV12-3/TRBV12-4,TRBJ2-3,CASCGGTDTQYF
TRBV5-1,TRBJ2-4,CASSLGQESIQYF
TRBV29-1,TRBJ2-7,CSASGTKNSYEQYF
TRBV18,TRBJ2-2,CASSPMERTGELFF
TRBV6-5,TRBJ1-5,CASSPAGSNQPQHF
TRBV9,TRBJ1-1,CASSVTSGNMNTEAFF
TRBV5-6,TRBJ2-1,CASSLAASGGPNKQFF
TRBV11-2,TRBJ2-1,CASSLGLAGGSPNNEQFF
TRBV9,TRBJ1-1,CASSRGQRISEAFF
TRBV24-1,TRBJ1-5,CATSEGAINQPQHF
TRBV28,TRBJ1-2,CASRPGQGTLGGYTF
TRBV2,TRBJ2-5,CASSEGLAGYQETQYF
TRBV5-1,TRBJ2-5,CASSKGLAGGETQYF
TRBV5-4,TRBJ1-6,CASSLKYNRGESGSPLHF
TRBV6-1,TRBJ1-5,CASSAWGGLGNQPQHF
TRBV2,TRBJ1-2,CASSVYRDYGYTF
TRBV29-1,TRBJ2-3,CSVITSGKTSGTQYF
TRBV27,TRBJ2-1,CASGWTSGAGEQFF
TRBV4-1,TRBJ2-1,CASSQVWTRVNEQFF
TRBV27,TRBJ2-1,CASKPLFYNEQFF
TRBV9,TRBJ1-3,CASSVDVQDYSGNTIYF
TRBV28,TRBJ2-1,CASSLATVYNEQFF
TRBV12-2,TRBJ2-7,CASRFRRGGSIYEQYF
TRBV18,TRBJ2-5,CASSPFLQGQETQYF
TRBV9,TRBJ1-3,CASSPPNRGGNTIYF
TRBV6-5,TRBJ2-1,CASSHLGTDNEQFF
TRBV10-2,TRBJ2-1,CASRPYREQINEQFF